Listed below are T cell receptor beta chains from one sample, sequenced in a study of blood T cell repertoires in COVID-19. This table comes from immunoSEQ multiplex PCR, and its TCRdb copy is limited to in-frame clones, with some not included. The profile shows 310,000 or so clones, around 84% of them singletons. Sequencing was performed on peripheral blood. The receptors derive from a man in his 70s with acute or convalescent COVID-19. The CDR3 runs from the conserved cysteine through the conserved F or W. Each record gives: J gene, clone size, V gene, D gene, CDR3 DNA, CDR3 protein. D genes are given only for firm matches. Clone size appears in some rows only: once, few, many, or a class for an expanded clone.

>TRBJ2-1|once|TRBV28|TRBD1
TGTGCCAGCCTCCGGACAGGCCAATTCAATGAGCAGTTCTTC
CASLRTGQFNEQFF
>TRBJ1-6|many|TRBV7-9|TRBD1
TGTGCCAGCAGCCTAGGAGGACTGACAGGGAACAATTCACCCCTCCACTTT
CASSLGGLTGNNSPLHF
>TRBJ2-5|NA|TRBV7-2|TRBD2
TGTGCCAGCAGCCCCGGGGGGGACCAGTACTTC
CASSPGGDQYF
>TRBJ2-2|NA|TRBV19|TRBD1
TGTGCCAGTAGTAAGGGGACAGGGGGGACCGGGGAGCTGTTTTTT
CASSKGTGGTGELFF
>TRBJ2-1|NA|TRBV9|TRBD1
TGTGCCAGCAGCGAGACCCCGACAGGGGGGATAGGGCAGTTCTTC
CASSETPTGGIGQFF
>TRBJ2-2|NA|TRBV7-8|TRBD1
TGTGCCAGCAGCTCCCTTGGGACAGAGCTGACCGGGGAGCTGTTTTTT
CASSSLGTELTGELFF
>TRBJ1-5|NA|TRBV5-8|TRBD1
TGTGCCAGCAGCTTGGGCCTTCGGGACAGCCGACGAGAGAATCAGCCCCAGCATTTT
CASSLGLRDSRRENQPQHF
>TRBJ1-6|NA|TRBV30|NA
TGTGCCTGGAGTGTGTCCGGGAGTAGCTCACCCCTCCACTTT
CAWSVSGSSSPLHF
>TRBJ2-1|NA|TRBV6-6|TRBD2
TGTGCCAGCAGGAAGGCTTTAGCGGGAGGCGGTAATGAGCAGTTCTTC
CASRKALAGGGNEQFF
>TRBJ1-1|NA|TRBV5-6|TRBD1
TGTGCCAGCAGCGCCGGGACAGGGGGCTTTGACACTGAAGCTTTCTTT
CASSAGTGGFDTEAFF
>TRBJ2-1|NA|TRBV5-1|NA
TGCGCCAGCAGCTTGAATTACAGGGATGAGCAGTTCTTC
CASSLNYRDEQFF
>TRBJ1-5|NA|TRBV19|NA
TGTGCCAGTAGTGGTGGGGAGGGCCGAGGGGGCAATCAGCCCCAGCATTTT
CASSGGEGRGGNQPQHF
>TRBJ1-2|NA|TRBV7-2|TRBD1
TGTGCCAGCAGTTCCGGGACAGGGGAAGGCTACACCTTC
CASSSGTGEGYTF
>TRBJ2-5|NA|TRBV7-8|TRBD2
TGTGCCAGCAGCATTTTAGCGGGGGGAAGCGGGGAGACCCAGTACTTC
CASSILAGGSGETQYF
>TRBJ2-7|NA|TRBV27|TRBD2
TGTGCCAGCAGTTCAGCGGGGGGGGGCTCCTACGAGCAGTACTTC
CASSSAGGGSYEQYF
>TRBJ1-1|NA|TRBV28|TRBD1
TGTGCCAGCAGTTTAGCAGGGGGCGGGAACACTGAAGCTTTCTTT
CASSLAGGGNTEAFF
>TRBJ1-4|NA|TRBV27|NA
TGTGCCAGCACCTCCGGGTCCCCCTCGCTGCGTAATGAAAAACTGTTTTTT
CASTSGSPSLRNEKLFF
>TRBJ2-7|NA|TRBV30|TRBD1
TGTGCCTGGAGTGTACTAAGGACAGGGGCCTACGAGCAGTACTTC
CAWSVLRTGAYEQYF
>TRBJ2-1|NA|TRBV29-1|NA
TGCAGCGCTTATACAGGTCATGAGCAGTTCTTC
CSAYTGHEQFF
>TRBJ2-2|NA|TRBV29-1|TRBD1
TGCAGCGTTCGACAGGGGGCGACCGGCGGGGAGCTGTTTTTT
CSVRQGATGGELFF
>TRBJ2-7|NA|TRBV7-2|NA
TGTGCCAGCAGCTCCGTTTCGTCCCGCTTGGCGGTAGGCTACGAGCAGTACTTC
CASSSVSSRLAVGYEQYF
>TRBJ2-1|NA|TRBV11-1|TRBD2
TGTGCCAGCAGCGCGGGACTAGCGGGTACAAACAATGAGCAGTTCTTC
CASSAGLAGTNNEQFF
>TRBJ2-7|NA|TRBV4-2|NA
TGTGCCAGCAGCCAAGCGGTGAATACAGCCTACGAGCAGTACTTC
CASSQAVNTAYEQYF